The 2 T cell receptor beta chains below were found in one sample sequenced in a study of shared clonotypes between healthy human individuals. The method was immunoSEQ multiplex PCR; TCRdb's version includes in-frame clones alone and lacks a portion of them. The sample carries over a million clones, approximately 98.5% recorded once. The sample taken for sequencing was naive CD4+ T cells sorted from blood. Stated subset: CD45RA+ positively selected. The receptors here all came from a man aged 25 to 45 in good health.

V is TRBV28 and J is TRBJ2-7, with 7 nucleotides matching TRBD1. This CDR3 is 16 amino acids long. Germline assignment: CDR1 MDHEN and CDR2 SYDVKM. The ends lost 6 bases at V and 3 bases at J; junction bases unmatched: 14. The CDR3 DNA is TGTGCCAGCAGCCGACTTCTCGGGGCAGGGGGCTACGAGCAGTACTTC. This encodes CASSRLLGAGGYEQYF. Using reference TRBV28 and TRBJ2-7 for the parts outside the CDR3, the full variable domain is DVKVTQSSRYLVKRTGEKVFLECVQDMDHENMFWYRQDPGLGLRLIYFSYDVKMKEKGDIPEGYSVSREKKERFSLILESASTNQTSMYLCASSRLLGAGGYEQYFGPGTRLTVT.

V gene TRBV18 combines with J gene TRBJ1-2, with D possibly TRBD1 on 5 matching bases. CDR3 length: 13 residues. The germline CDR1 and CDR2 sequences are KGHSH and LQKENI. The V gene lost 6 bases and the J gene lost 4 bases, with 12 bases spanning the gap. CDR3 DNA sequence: TGTGCCAGCTCCCCTGACGGGGGCTATGGCTACACCTTC. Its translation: CASSPDGGYGYTF.